These T cell receptor beta chains were read from a single sample in a study of technical replicates of blood from a few donors. TCRdb keeps only in-frame clones here, not all; method: immunoSEQ multiplex PCR. This table has 55,000 to 85,000 clones, approximately 97% appearing once. The sequenced sample was T cells isolated from PBMCs. Source of these receptors: a human donor in good health. The CDR3 runs from the conserved cysteine through the conserved F or W. The D gene is left open where the match is weak. Clone size, where shown, is once, few, many, or a class for clones that have expanded.

cdr3_aa | cdr3_nt | j_call | v_call | clone_size | d_call
CASSLRSTGGAADTQYF | TGTGCCAGCAGCCTACGCTCCACAGGGGGCGCGGCAGATACGCAGTATTTT | TRBJ2-3 | TRBV11-3 | - | TRBD1
CASSLVSDGSGLAGDEQYF | TGTGCCAGCAGCTTAGTGTCGGACGGATCGGGACTAGCGGGAGACGAGCAGTACTTC | TRBJ2-7 | TRBV11-2 | - | TRBD2
CASSRDRDYGYTF | TGTGCCAGCAGCCGGGACAGGGACTATGGCTACACCTTC | TRBJ1-2 | TRBV13 | - | TRBD1
CASSVRTGTGSGNTIYF | TGTGCCAGCAGCGTACGGACCGGGACAGGGTCTGGAAACACCATATATTTT | TRBJ1-3 | TRBV7-8 | - | TRBD1
CASSQEPGGSNADTQYF | TGCGCCAGCAGCCAAGAACCTGGGGGCAGTAACGCAGATACGCAGTATTTT | TRBJ2-3 | TRBV4-1 | - | -
CSVILTGGDEYEQYF | TGCAGCGTTATACTAACAGGGGGCGACGAGTACGAGCAGTACTTC | TRBJ2-7 | TRBV29-1 | - | TRBD1
CASSSDTEAFF | TGTGCCAGCTCCTCGGACACTGAAGCTTTCTTT | TRBJ1-1 | TRBV2 | - | -
CASSLVGESRTEAFF | TGTGCCAGCAGCTTAGTCGGGGAGAGTAGAACTGAAGCTTTCTTT | TRBJ1-1 | TRBV7-8 | once | -
CASTPPRDTEAFF | TGTGCCAGCACCCCACCTCGGGACACTGAAGCTTTCTTT | TRBJ1-1 | TRBV28 | - | -
CASSQDPGQTNYGYTF | TGTGCCAGCAGCCAAGATCCGGGACAGACTAACTATGGCTACACCTTC | TRBJ1-2 | TRBV4-2 | - | TRBD1
CASSYSFGVEQYF | TGTGCCAGCAGTTACTCTTTCGGGGTCGAGCAGTACTTC | TRBJ2-7 | TRBV6-5 | - | -
CASSIRQVNWYSNTEAFF | TGTGCCAGTAGTATTCGACAGGTTAATTGGTACTCGAACACTGAAGCTTTCTTT | TRBJ1-1 | TRBV19 | - | -
CSVRSQGGNTIYF | TGCAGCGTGAGATCCCAGGGGGGAAACACCATATATTTT | TRBJ1-3 | TRBV29-1 | - | -
CASSSPGQRINYGYTF | TGTGCCAGCAGCTCGCCGGGACAGAGGATTAACTATGGCTACACCTTC | TRBJ1-2 | TRBV7-9 | - | TRBD1
CASSAGDRGYTEAFF | TGTGCCAGCAGCGCAGGGGACAGGGGCTACACTGAAGCTTTCTTT | TRBJ1-1 | TRBV5-4 | - | TRBD1
CASLTPSGGAYEQYF | TGTGCCAGCCTCACACCCTCCGGGGGGGCCTACGAGCAGTACTTC | TRBJ2-7 | TRBV28 | once | TRBD2
CASSLYAGTNTGELFF | TGTGCCAGCAGTTTATATGCGGGCACGAACACCGGGGAGCTGTTTTTT | TRBJ2-2 | TRBV27 | - | -
CASSEGFQDTYEQYF | TGTGCCAGCAGTGAAGGGTTCCAGGACACCTACGAGCAGTACTTC | TRBJ2-7 | TRBV2 | - | -
CASNRAQGAQETQYF | TGCGCCAGTAACCGGGCTCAGGGGGCCCAAGAGACCCAGTACTTC | TRBJ2-5 | TRBV5-1 | - | TRBD1
CASSLTFPTGGKNIQYF | TGTGCCAGCAGTTTAACCTTCCCTACAGGGGGCAAAAACATTCAGTACTTC | TRBJ2-4 | TRBV28 | - | TRBD1
CASSADRGRYEQYF | TGTGCCAGCAGCGCCGACAGGGGCAGGTACGAGCAGTACTTC | TRBJ2-7 | TRBV7-9 | - | TRBD1
CARSFPSEQYF | TGTGCCAGAAGCTTCCCTAGCGAGCAGTACTTC | TRBJ2-7 | TRBV5-3 | once | -
CASSLLAGGSPTTDTQYF | TGCGCCAGCAGCTTGCTCGCGGGGGGGTCCCCCACCACAGATACGCAGTATTTT | TRBJ2-3 | TRBV5-1 | - | TRBD2
CSVEVLRTGPSYEQYF | TGCAGCGTTGAAGTCCTCCGGACAGGGCCCTCCTACGAGCAGTACTTC | TRBJ2-7 | TRBV29-1 | - | TRBD1
CASSISRLAWMYF | TGTGCCAGTAGTATATCCAGACTAGCATGGATGTATTTT | TRBJ2-3 | TRBV19 | - | TRBD2
CASSPGTSGTLQWETQYF | TGCGCCAGCAGCCCTGGGACTAGCGGGACGCTCCAGTGGGAGACCCAGTACTTC | TRBJ2-5 | TRBV4-1 | - | TRBD2
CASSPWGTGGNQPQHF | TGTGCCAGCAGCCCATGGGGGACAGGAGGCAATCAGCCCCAGCATTTT | TRBJ1-5 | TRBV7-2 | - | TRBD1
CASSQKHLAGGYEQYF | TGCGCCAGCAGCCAAAAACACCTAGCGGGGGGGTACGAGCAGTACTTC | TRBJ2-7 | TRBV4-1 | once | TRBD2
CASSLGTRNTGELFF | TGTGCCAGCAGCTTAGGGACTAGGAACACCGGGGAGCTGTTTTTT | TRBJ2-2 | TRBV7-2 | once | TRBD2
CASFLTAGTEAFF | TGCGCCAGTTTTCTGACAGCGGGCACTGAAGCTTTCTTT | TRBJ1-1 | TRBV5-1 | - | -
CATSRDRGIQDQHF | TGTGCCACCAGCAGAGATCGGGGGATACAGGACCAGCATTTT | TRBJ1-5 | TRBV15 | few | -
CASSLAGLAGVGEQDTQYF | TGTGCCAGCAGTTTGGCGGGGCTAGCGGGAGTGGGAGAGCAAGATACGCAGTATTTT | TRBJ2-3 | TRBV28 | - | TRBD2
CASSVGIGRGNEQFF | TGTGCCAGCAGCGTAGGGATCGGGAGGGGGAATGAGCAGTTCTTC | TRBJ2-1 | TRBV9 | - | TRBD2
CAWRTGGGVDYGYTF | TGTGCCTGGAGGACCGGTGGGGGGGTTGACTATGGCTACACCTTC | TRBJ1-2 | TRBV30 | - | -
CASSALAGGGDEQYF | TGTGCCAGCAGTGCACTCGCGGGCGGAGGGGACGAGCAGTACTTC | TRBJ2-7 | TRBV6-1 | - | -
CASRALAGGRDEQFF | TGCGCCAGCAGGGCGCTAGCGGGGGGTAGGGATGAGCAGTTCTTC | TRBJ2-1 | TRBV5-1 | - | TRBD2
CASSYSQTGSNGYTF | TGTGCCAGCAGTTACTCCCAGACAGGGTCCAATGGCTACACCTTC | TRBJ1-2 | TRBV6-5 | - | TRBD1
CASSPGGGGSYEQYF | TGTGCCAGCAGCCCGGGCGGGGGGGGCTCCTACGAGCAGTACTTC | TRBJ2-7 | TRBV5-4 | - | TRBD2
CASSVSSGRGGPYEQYF | TGTGCCAGCAGCGTCTCGTCGGGGCGGGGGGGCCCCTACGAGCAGTACTTC | TRBJ2-7 | TRBV9 | - | TRBD2
CASSELSGSTYNEQFF | TGCGCCAGCAGTGAGCTTAGCGGGAGTACTTACAATGAGCAGTTCTTC | TRBJ2-1 | TRBV10-1 | - | TRBD2